This T cell receptor beta chain was identified during a study of identical twins. Study-wide points: While abundant cord blood beta clonotypes carried fewer insertions, memory repertoires showed no such pattern.

This CDR3 contains 11 residues. V dropped 6 bases and J dropped 7 bases, with 12 bases sitting between them. The germline V gene encodes CDR1 SQVTM and CDR2 ANQGSEA. This clonotype was counted at least ten times. Its antigen is still unknown. One entry per CDR3 protein, called by TCRdb with MiXCR from the 5' RACE reads. In the table there are some 710,000 distinct CDR3 sequences, approximately 6% of which are singletons. The receptor's source is a man in his late teens or twenties in good health. The rearrangement links TRBV29-1 to TRBJ1-2, with unresolved D. The specimen was naive T cells sorted from blood. For the CDR3, the DNA is TGCAGCGTGTCACATGTCTTTGGCTACACCTTC. Protein: CSVSHVFGYTF.